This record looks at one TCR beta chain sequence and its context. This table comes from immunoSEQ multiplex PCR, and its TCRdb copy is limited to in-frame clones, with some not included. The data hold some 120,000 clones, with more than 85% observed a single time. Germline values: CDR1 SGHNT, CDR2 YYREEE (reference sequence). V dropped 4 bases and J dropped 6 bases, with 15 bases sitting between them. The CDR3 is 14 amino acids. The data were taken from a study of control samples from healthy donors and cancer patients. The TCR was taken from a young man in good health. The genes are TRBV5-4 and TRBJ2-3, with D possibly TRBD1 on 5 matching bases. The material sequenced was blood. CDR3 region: CASSLNQGSDTQYF. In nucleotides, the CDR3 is TGTGCCAGCAGCCTTAATCAGGGTTCGGATACGCAGTATTTT.